Described below is a single TCR beta chain sequence and its context. Germline values: CDR1 WSHSY, CDR2 SAAADI. V was cut by 2 bases and J by 9 bases, with 8 bases left in between. This CDR3 region has 13 residues. The sample is drawn from a study of blood T cell repertoires in COVID-19. Study-level information: Samples taken during acute and convalescent COVID-19 were collected in the United States, Italy and Spain. T cells, B-cell-depleted T cells, or PBMCs provided the cDNA or gDNA that served as material.

Original processing methods: By means of reference gene primer amplification, nucleated cell counts were estimated. Generated by immunoSEQ multiplex PCR, the TCRdb table keeps only in-frame clones and is missing some. V and J calls and clone size are those listed in that table; D and trimming were worked out from the DNA. Of around 200,000 clones in the sample, around four fifths were seen once. Sequenced input: peripheral blood. V usage is TRBV10-2 and J usage is TRBJ1-6; D not resolved. The clonotype originates from a man aged 50-59 years with active or convalescent COVID-19. Here the CDR3 reads CASSEDRGSPLHF. The CDR3 DNA reads as TGCGCCAGCAGTGAGGACCGGGGTTCACCCCTCCACTTT.